This T cell receptor (beta chain) was sequenced in a study of vaccination and CD4 T cells after COVID-19. General study points: Vaccine-specific clones numbering 304 of 307 showed spike mono-reactivity in convalescent patients.

Germline V lookup: CDR1 DFQATT, CDR2 SNEGSKA (reference sequence). The CDR3 consists of 15 residues. The junction had 14 bases not matched to a gene; V was cut back by 6 bases and J by 5 bases. The Oncomine TCR Beta short-read assay was applied to DNA of cultured CD4+ T cells. TCRdb used MiXCR to reprocess the PCR reads, holding one entry per CDR3 protein. Among roughly 20,000 distinct CDR3 sequences, approximately 56% were seen once, and the ten largest hold 20% to 25%. This clonotype was seen only a few times. Its matching antigen is unknown. The time point is: late sampling 161 to 241 days after vaccination in three convalescent patients. Indicated treatment: roughly 11-day PBMC culture with coronavirus spike peptide pools or control peptides (ViraFEST assay). ViraFEST used peptide pools to expand antigen-specific T cells before TCR sequencing.

Sequencing was performed on CD4+ T cells from blood, cultured in vitro, taken about 7 months after SARS-CoV-2 vaccination. The sequence came from a human donor who had recovered from COVID-19. The chain has TRBV20-1 and TRBJ2-5, with 8 bases matching TRBD2. The CDR3 nucleotides read TGCAGTGCCGCCTATACGGGAGGGCCTGAGGAGACCCAGTACTTC. As protein: CSAAYTGGPEETQYF.